This T cell receptor beta chain is from a study of identical twins. Regarding the study as a whole: Invariant MAIT and iNKT cells could partly confound zero-insertion analyses. Within cord blood, abundant beta clonotypes carried fewer insertions, but memory repertoires showed no such trend.

TCRdb reanalysed the 5' RACE reads using MiXCR and keeps one entry per CDR3 protein. The sample holds 200,000 to 250,000 distinct CDR3 sequences, 7.5% seen once. There are a few counts of this clonotype. Its target is not known. Healthy Caucasian individuals made up all the donors. These data are also associated with another study on yellow fever vaccine responses in identical twins.

Input material: CD8+ T cells sorted from blood. The sequence was collected from a woman aged 18-35 years in good health.

CDR3 coding DNA: TGTGCCAGCGGACTCGGGACTAGCGGGGGCCGGTCCTACAATGAGCAGTTCTTC. Encoded protein: CASGLGTSGGRSYNEQFF. The chain employs TRBV13 and TRBJ2-1; 14 positions match TRBD2. V was pared by 8 bases and J by 1 base, with 10 bases of the junction left unmatched. The germline gives CDR1 PRHDT, CDR2 FYEKMQ (reference sequence). CDR3 length equals 18 residues.